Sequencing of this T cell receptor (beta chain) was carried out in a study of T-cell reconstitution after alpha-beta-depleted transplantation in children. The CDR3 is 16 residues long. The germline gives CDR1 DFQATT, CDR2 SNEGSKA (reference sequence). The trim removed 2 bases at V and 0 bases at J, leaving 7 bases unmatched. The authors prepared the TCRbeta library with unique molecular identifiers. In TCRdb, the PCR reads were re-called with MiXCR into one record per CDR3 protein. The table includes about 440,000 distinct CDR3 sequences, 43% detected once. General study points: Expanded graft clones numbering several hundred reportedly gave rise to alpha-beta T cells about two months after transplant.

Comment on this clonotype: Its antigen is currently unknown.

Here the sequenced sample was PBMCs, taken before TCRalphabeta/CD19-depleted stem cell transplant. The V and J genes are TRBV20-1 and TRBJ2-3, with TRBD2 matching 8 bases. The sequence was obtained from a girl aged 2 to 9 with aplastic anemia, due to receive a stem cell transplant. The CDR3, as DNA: TGCAGTGCTAGACAAGAGGCTAGCGGGAGCACAGATACGCAGTATTTT. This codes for CSARQEASGSTDTQYF.